This T cell receptor (beta chain) appears in the sequencing data of a study of blood T cell repertoires in COVID-19. TCRdb's table, derived via immunoSEQ multiplex PCR, lists solely in-frame clones and lacks some. The sample gives around 210,000 clones, more than 70% of which show up once; around 8.4% is in the top ten. The CDR3 consists of 15 residues. J lost 8 bases, V lost 4 bases, and 10 bases had no gene match. In germline, CDR1 is SGHNT, CDR2 YYREEE (reference sequence). The receptor was derived from a woman between 18 and 30 years old who had recovered from COVID-19. The chain combines TRBV5-4 with TRBJ1-2; 11 bases align to TRBD1. What was sequenced was PBMCs or T cells enriched from blood (not recorded which). DNA for the CDR3: TGTGCCAGCAGCCAACAAGGACAGGGGGCGCGGGGCTACACCTTC. Its translation: CASSQQGQGARGYTF.